The subject of this entry is one TCR beta chain. This clonotype was detected a few times. There is no known antigen for this receptor. Per-base qualities were not stored, and no clone one base away is much larger. The entry originates in a study of response to subunit inactivated influenza vaccine (dated 2018 in TCRdb). Study-wide context: Deep quantitative T cell receptor repertoire profiling was used in the study to track responses to a trivalent subunit inactivated influenza vaccine.

Library construction relied on RT-PCR. TCRdb lists the instrument as Illumina HiSeq 2500. TCRdb trimmed public reads at Q25 via fastp, called clones via MiXCR and kept in-frame beta chains. Under each unique CDR3 protein, matching rows form one entry showing the most common genes and DNA. This sample holds 500,000 to 650,000 distinct CDR3 sequences; 7.5% to 8.5% were observed only once. The ten biggest clones cover over 10% of the sample. Here is what the overall study found, with its caveats: It was suggested by the authors that each seasonal influenza vaccination may recruit only a limited number of new T cells.

The TCR sequence derives from a man in his fifties or sixties who received an inactivated influenza vaccine. Donor details come from another sample of the same person, matched by shared clones. This material consisted of PBMCs from blood, taken roughly 24 months after vaccination.

Here the CDR3 is given as CASSLKRDRLAHTQYF. The sequence in DNA is TGTGCCAGCAGTTTAAAGAGGGACAGGCTCGCCCATACGCAGTATTTT. This chain is built from TRBV27 and TRBJ2-3; TRBD1 lines up with 8 middle nucleotides. CDR1 and CDR2, per the germline V gene (reference sequence), are MNHEY and SMNVEV. V is pruned by 2 bases and J by 7 bases, leaving 11 bases of the junction without a gene match. Including the terminal cysteine and phenylalanine, the CDR3 comprises 16 residues. Only the CDR3 part of the read is kept: 48 bases, read in frame from the first base.